Listed below are T cell receptor beta chains from one sample, sequenced in a study of blood T cell repertoires in COVID-19. Profiling relied on immunoSEQ multiplex PCR, and the TCRdb table lists in-frame clones only, not all of them. The table has 40,000 to 55,000 clones, 91% seen once; the top ten hold 6.4%. Specimen: peripheral blood. These receptors all stem from a man between 65 and 85 years old with active COVID-19. Both conserved end residues are part of each CDR3. The order of the fields is J gene, D gene, clone size, V gene, CDR3 DNA, CDR3 protein. D genes are given only for firm matches. Size is omitted from some rows. Given values are once, few, many or a class for expanded clones.

TRBJ2-3	.	.	TRBV29-1	TGCAGCGTCCTTGCGGCCAAGCGCACAGATACGCAGTATTTT	CSVLAAKRTDTQYF
TRBJ1-2	TRBD1	.	TRBV5-1	TGCGCCAGCAGCGCAACGGGACAGGGGGGCTATGGCTACACCTTC	CASSATGQGGYGYTF
TRBJ2-1	.	once	TRBV30	TGTGCCTGGAGTACTTCCCTCGGGGAGCAGTTCTTC	CAWSTSLGEQFF
TRBJ2-3	TRBD2	.	TRBV5-1	TGCGCCAGCAGCCCGGGGGGACTAGCGGTCACAGATACGCAGTATTTT	CASSPGGLAVTDTQYF
TRBJ2-7	TRBD1	.	TRBV11-2	TGTGCCAGCAGCCACCGGACAGGGGGCCTTCGGTACGAGCAGTACTTC	CASSHRTGGLRYEQYF
TRBJ2-7	.	.	TRBV18	TGTGCCAGCTCATTCAGGGAACAATACGAGCAGTACTTC	CASSFREQYEQYF
TRBJ1-5	.	.	TRBV4-1	TGCGCCAGCAGCCAAGAGATGATTCGGGTCCCTCAGCCCCAGCATTTT	CASSQEMIRVPQPQHF
TRBJ1-2	TRBD1	.	TRBV6-6	TGTGCCAGCAGCTCCCGGGACAGGAATGGCTACACCTTC	CASSSRDRNGYTF
TRBJ1-4	.	.	TRBV28	TGTGCCAGCCTAGGCACACCAACTAATGAAAAACTGTTTTTT	CASLGTPTNEKLFF
TRBJ1-1	.	.	TRBV5-1	TGCGCCAGCAGCTTTCTCTGGGGTGCAGAGGGCACTGAAGCTTTCTTT	CASSFLWGAEGTEAFF
TRBJ2-1	TRBD2	.	TRBV20-1	TGCAGTGCTAGTGCTCTAGCGGGGGGGTCTATGCTCCACAATGAGCAGTTCTTC	CSASALAGGSMLHNEQFF
TRBJ1-1	TRBD1	.	TRBV6-6	TGTGCCAGCAGTTACTCGATATACAGGGGTGGTGAAGCTTTCTTT	CASSYSIYRGGEAFF
TRBJ2-5	.	.	TRBV19	TGTGCCAGTAGTATAGCTGCAGGGAACCAAGAGACCCAGTACTTC	CASSIAAGNQETQYF
TRBJ1-6	TRBD1	.	TRBV19	TGTGCCAGTAGTACGCAATCGCCCTTGACAGGGGGCGTTTCACCCCTCCACTTT	CASSTQSPLTGGVSPLHF
TRBJ2-3	.	once	TRBV19	TGTGCCAGTAGCCAAGGACTAATCACAGATACGCAGTATTTT	CASSQGLITDTQYF
TRBJ1-2	.	once	TRBV27	TGTGCCAGCAGTAAGCTTCCCTACTATGGCTACACCTTC	CASSKLPYYGYTF
TRBJ1-1	.	.	TRBV6-1	TGTGCCAGCAGTGAAAGTCAGTGGGGCTCTGAAGCTTTCTTT	CASSESQWGSEAFF
TRBJ2-1	.	.	TRBV11-3	TGTGCCAGCAGCAGGGGTAGCTCCTACAATGAGCAGTTCTTC	CASSRGSSYNEQFF
TRBJ2-7	TRBD2	.	TRBV7-2	TGTGCCAGCAGCTTGGGAAGCGGGGGGGCCGCCTACGAGCAGTACTTC	CASSLGSGGAAYEQYF